Each of the 2 T cell receptor beta chains below was sequenced from the same sample in a study of blood T cells in healthy people across ages. PCR was performed a second time for 7 to 11 cycles using a sample-barcoded 5' primer and a J-beta primer mix. TCRdb used MiXCR to reprocess the 5' RACE reads, holding one entry per CDR3 protein. The repertoire holds about a million distinct CDR3 sequences, approximately 38% seen once, with roughly 14% in the top ten. Material for sequencing was blood. These receptors originate from a man aged 18-30 years in good health.

The chain uses TRBV20-1 and TRBJ1-4, with D possibly TRBD1 on 5 matching bases. Germline V CDR1 and CDR2: DFQATT, SNEGSKA (reference sequence). The CDR3 covers 15 residues. V was cut by 0 bases and J by 7 bases, with 15 bases left in between. The CDR3 sequence is CSARDPGGEGEKLFF. CDR3 DNA sequence: TGCAGTGCTAGAGATCCCGGGGGAGAGGGTGAAAAACTGTTTTTT.

The sample holds many counts of this clonotype. The chain couples TRBV27 to TRBJ2-7, with a possible D match to TRBD1 (6 bases). Trimming left V 7 bases short and J 1 base short, with 17 bases between. Germline loops: CDR1 MNHEY, CDR2 SMNVEV (reference sequence). The CDR3 has 15 residues. The CDR3 sequence: CASIHFYRVSYEQYF. CDR3 in DNA: TGTGCCAGCATCCATTTTTACAGGGTATCCTACGAGCAGTACTTC.